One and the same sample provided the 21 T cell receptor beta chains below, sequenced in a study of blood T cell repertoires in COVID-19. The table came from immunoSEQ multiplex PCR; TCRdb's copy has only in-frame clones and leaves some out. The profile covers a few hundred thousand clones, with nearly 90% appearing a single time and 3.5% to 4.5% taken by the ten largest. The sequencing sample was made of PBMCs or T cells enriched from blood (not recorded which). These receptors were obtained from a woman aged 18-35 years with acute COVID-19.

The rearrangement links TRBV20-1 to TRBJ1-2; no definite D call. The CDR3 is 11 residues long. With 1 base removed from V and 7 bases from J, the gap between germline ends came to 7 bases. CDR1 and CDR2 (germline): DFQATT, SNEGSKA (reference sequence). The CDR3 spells CSARGELGYTF. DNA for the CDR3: TGCAGTGCTAGAGGAGAACTTGGCTACACCTTC.

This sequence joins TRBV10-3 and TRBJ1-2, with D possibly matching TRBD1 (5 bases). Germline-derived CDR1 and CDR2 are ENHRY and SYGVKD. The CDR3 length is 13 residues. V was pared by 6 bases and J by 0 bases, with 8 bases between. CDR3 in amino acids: CAISRDSNYGYTF. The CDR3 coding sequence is TGTGCCATCAGCAGGGATTCTAACTATGGCTACACCTTC.

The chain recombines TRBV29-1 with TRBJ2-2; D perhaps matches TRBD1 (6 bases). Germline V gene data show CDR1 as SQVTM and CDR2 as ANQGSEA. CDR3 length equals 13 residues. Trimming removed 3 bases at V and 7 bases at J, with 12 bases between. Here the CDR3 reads CSVDPEGVGELFF. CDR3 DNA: TGCAGCGTTGACCCAGAGGGGGTCGGGGAGCTGTTTTTT.

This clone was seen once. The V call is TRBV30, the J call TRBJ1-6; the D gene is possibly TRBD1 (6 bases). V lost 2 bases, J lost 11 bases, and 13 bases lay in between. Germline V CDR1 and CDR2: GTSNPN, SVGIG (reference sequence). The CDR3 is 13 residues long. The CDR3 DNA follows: TGTGCCTGGAGTTCAGCACAGGGTACACCCCTCCACTTT. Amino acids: CAWSSAQGTPLHF.

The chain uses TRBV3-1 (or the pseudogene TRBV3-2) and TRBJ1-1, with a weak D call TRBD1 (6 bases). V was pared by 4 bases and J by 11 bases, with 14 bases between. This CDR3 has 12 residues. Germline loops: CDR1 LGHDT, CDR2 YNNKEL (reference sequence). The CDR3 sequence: CASSPQGNVAFF. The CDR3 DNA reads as TGTGCCAGCAGCCCACAGGGAAATGTGGCTTTCTTT.

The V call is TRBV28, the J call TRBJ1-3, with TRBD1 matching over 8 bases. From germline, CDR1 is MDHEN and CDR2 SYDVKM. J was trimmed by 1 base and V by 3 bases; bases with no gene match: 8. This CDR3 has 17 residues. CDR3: CASSFGAGGISGNTIYF. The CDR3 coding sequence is TGTGCCAGCAGTTTTGGGGCAGGGGGCATTTCTGGAAACACCATATATTTT.

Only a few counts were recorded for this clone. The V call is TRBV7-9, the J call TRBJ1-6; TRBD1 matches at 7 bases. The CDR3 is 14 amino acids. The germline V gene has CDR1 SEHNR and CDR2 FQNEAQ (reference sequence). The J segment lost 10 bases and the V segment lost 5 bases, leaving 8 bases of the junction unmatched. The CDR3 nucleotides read TGTGCCAGCAGCAGACCGGGACAGACGTCACCCCTCCACTTT. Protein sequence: CASSRPGQTSPLHF.

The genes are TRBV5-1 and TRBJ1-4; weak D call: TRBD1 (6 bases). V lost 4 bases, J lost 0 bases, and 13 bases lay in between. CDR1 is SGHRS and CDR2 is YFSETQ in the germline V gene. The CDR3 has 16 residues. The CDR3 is CASSIAGAPTNEKLFF. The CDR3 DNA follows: TGCGCCAGCAGCATCGCGGGGGCCCCAACTAATGAAAAACTGTTTTTT.

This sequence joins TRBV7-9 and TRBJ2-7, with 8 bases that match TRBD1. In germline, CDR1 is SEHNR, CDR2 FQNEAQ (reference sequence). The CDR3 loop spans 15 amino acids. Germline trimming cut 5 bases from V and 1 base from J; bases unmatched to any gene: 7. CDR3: CASSRLTGGSYEQYF. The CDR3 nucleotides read TGTGCCAGCAGCCGCCTAACAGGGGGATCCTACGAGCAGTACTTC.

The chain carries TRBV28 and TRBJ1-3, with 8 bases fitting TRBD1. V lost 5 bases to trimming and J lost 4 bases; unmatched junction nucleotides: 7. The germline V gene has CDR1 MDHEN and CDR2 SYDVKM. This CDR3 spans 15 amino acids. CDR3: CASSTTGEDGNTIYF. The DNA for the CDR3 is TGTGCCAGCAGTACGACAGGGGAGGACGGAAACACCATATATTTT. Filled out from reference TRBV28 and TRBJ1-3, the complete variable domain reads DVKVTQSSRYLVKRTGEKVFLECVQDMDHENMFWYRQDPGLGLRLIYFSYDVKMKEKGDIPEGYSVSREKKERFSLILESASTNQTSMYLCASSTTGEDGNTIYFGEGSWLTVV.

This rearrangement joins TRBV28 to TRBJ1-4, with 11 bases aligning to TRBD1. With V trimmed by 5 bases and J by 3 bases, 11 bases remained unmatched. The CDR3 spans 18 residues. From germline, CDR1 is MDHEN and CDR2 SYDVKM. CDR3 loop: CASSIWDRGRVANEKLFF. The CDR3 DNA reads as TGTGCCAGCAGTATTTGGGACAGGGGGAGGGTGGCTAATGAAAAACTGTTTTTT.

CDR3 sequence: CASHGRTSSYNEQFF. In DNA form, the CDR3 reads TGTGCCAGTCATGGGAGGACTAGCTCTTACAATGAGCAGTTCTTC. The chain links TRBV6-5 to TRBJ2-1; 8 bases align to TRBD2. Germline CDR1 is MNHEY and CDR2 is SVGAGI. After removal of 9 bases from V and 4 bases from J, the junction contained 11 bases not matched to a gene. CDR3 size: 15 residues.

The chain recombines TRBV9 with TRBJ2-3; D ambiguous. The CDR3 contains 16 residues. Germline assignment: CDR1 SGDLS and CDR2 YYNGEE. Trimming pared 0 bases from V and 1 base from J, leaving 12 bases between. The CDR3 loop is CASSVAARLGTDTQYF. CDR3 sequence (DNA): TGTGCCAGCAGCGTAGCAGCCAGGTTGGGCACAGATACGCAGTATTTT.

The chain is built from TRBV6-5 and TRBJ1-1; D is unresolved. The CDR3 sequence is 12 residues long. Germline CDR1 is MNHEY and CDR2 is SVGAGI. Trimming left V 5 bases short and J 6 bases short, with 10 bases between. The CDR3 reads CASSRFQSEAFF. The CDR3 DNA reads TGTGCCAGCAGTAGATTCCAGTCTGAAGCTTTCTTT.

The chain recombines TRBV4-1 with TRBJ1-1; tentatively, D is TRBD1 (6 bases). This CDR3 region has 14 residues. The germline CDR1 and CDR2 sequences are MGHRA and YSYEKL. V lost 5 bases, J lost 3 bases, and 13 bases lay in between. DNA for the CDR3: TGCGCCAGCAGCGGCGTAGGGGGAGACACTGAAGCTTTCTTT. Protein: CASSGVGGDTEAFF.

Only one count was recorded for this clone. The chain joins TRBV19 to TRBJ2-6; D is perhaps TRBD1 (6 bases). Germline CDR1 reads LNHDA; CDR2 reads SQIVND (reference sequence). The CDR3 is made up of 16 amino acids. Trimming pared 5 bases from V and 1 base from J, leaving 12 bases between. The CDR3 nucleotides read TGTGCCAGTAGTTCAGACAGGACGTCTGGGGCCAACGTCCTGACTTTC. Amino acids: CASSSDRTSGANVLTF.

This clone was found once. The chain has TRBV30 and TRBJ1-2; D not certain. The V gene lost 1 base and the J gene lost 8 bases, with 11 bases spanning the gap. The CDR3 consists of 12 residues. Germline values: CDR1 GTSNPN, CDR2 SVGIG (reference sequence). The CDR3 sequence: CAWSERLTGYTF. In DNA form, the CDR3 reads TGTGCCTGGAGTGAGAGACTTACGGGCTACACCTTC.

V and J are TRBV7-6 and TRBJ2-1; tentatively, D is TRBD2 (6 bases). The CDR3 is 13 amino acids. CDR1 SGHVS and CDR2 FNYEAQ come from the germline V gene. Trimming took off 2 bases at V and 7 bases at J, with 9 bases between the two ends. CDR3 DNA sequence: TGTGCCAGCAGCTTACTCGGGAGAAATGAGCAGTTCTTC. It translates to CASSLLGRNEQFF.

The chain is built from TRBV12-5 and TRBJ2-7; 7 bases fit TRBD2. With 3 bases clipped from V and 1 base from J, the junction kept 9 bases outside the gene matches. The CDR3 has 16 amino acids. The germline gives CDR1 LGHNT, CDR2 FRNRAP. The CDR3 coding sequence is TGTGCTAGTGGTTTCCGATTAGCGGGTAGTTCCTACGAGCAGTACTTC. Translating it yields CASGFRLAGSSYEQYF.

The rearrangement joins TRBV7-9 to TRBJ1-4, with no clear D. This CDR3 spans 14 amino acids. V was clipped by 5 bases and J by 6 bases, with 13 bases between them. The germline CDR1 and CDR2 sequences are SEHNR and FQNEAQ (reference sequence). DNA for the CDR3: TGTGCCAGCAGCCCCAACGGTATGGATGAAAAACTGTTTTTT. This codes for CASSPNGMDEKLFF.

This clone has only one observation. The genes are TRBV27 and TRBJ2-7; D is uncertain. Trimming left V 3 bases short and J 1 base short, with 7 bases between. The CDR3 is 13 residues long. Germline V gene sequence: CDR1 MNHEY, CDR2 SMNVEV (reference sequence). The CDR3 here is CASSFPGSYEQYF. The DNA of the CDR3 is TGTGCCAGCAGTTTTCCCGGTTCCTACGAGCAGTACTTC.